The T cell receptor (beta chain) described here comes from a study of type 1 and type 2 diabetes patients. Study-wide context: Across the study, 15 million to 20 million paired-end reads were produced.

Amplification started from genomic DNA. A primer set of 30 forward and 13 reverse primers amplified the CDR3. TCRdb processed the multiplex PCR reads anew with MiXCR; each CDR3 protein has one entry. The sample shows 250,000 to 300,000 distinct CDR3 sequences, roughly 44% of them seen only once. The CDR3 covers 15 residues. V shed 4 bases and J 4 bases; nucleotides not matched to a gene: 5. Germline-derived CDR1 and CDR2 are LNHDA and SQIVND (reference sequence). Study-level points and caveats: Type 2 diabetes repertoires were more diverse than type 1 diabetes repertoires. Some T1D-only expanded clones might appear in more T2D or control samples.

Concerning this clonotype itself: Its target is unknown.

Other autoimmune diseases and infections within the past four weeks excluded donors. The chain combines TRBV19 with TRBJ1-1; TRBD1 agrees at 11 bases. The sequencing input was peripheral blood mononuclear cells (PBMCs). This TCR was sampled from a young man with type 2 diabetes. CDR3: CASSKRDRGSTEAFF. The DNA for the CDR3 is TGTGCCAGTAGTAAACGGGACAGGGGGAGCACTGAAGCTTTCTTT.